What follows are 31 T cell receptor beta chains derived from one specimen sequenced in a study of blood T cell repertoires in COVID-19. Data came from immunoSEQ multiplex PCR; TCRdb stores just in-frame clones and leaves some out. This table holds approximately 260,000 clones, 70% to 90% found once. Specimen: peripheral blood. The receptors were gathered from a young man with active or convalescent COVID-19.

The rearrangement links TRBV5-8 to TRBJ2-5; 16 bases match TRBD2. This CDR3 is 19 amino acids long. Per the germline V gene, CDR1 is SGHTS and CDR2 is YDEGEE. The trim removed 6 bases at V and 2 bases at J, leaving 13 bases unmatched. CDR3 nucleotide sequence: TGTGCCAGCACCCCGTGGGGACTAGCGGGAGGGCTAACTCAAGAGACCCAGTACTTC. Residues: CASTPWGLAGGLTQETQYF.

The chain employs TRBV15 and TRBJ1-5, with D hard to call. The CDR3 consists of 12 residues. The V and J ends lost 6 bases and 4 bases respectively, with 7 bases between them. In germline, CDR1 is LNHNV, CDR2 YYDKDF (reference sequence). CDR3 coding DNA: TGTGCCACCAGGGAGGGAAATCAGCCCCAGCATTTT. The encoded protein is CATREGNQPQHF.

The gene calls are TRBV15 and TRBJ2-7; 8 bases match TRBD1. Germline loops: CDR1 LNHNV, CDR2 YYDKDF (reference sequence). Losses at the gene ends were 2 bases for V and 3 bases for J; bases not matched to a gene: 3. This CDR3 has 14 residues. CDR3 in DNA: TGTGCCACCAGCAGACAGGGGGCCCTCTACGAGCAGTACTTC. Its protein product is CATSRQGALYEQYF.

The CDR3 reads CASSIDRASEQYF. CDR3 in DNA: TGTGCCAGTAGTATCGACAGGGCTTCCGAGCAGTACTTC. This chain links TRBV19 with TRBJ2-7; 7 nucleotides align to TRBD1. The length of the CDR3 is 13 residues. Looked up from germline, CDR1 is LNHDA and CDR2 is SQIVND (reference sequence). V lost 3 bases to trimming and J lost 6 bases; unmatched junction nucleotides: 5.

J is TRBJ2-5 and V is TRBV19; 10 nucleotides line up with TRBD1. The CDR3 length is 15 residues. Trimming took 3 bases from V and 5 from J; bases not matched to a gene: 6. Germline V gene sequence: CDR1 LNHDA, CDR2 SQIVND (reference sequence). The CDR3 DNA reads as TGTGCCAGTAGTATGACAGGGGGCACCCCCGAGACCCAGTACTTC. Its translation: CASSMTGGTPETQYF.

The chain joins TRBV19 to TRBJ1-3, with TRBD1 identical over 7 bases. CDR3 length: 15 residues. Germline CDR1 reads LNHDA; CDR2 reads SQIVND (reference sequence). With 6 bases clipped from V and 0 bases from J, the junction kept 5 bases outside the gene matches. The CDR3 sequence: CASRPGTDSGNTIYF. CDR3 coding DNA: TGTGCCAGTAGGCCCGGGACAGACTCTGGAAACACCATATATTTT.

This chain uses TRBV19 with TRBJ1-3; 7 nucleotides align to TRBD1. From germline, CDR1 is LNHDA and CDR2 SQIVND (reference sequence). The CDR3 sequence is 12 residues long. CDR3 bases: TGTGCAGAGACAGGGTCTGGAAACACCATATATTTT. Translated, it gives CAETGSGNTIYF.

The chain joins TRBV29-1 to TRBJ2-7, with 7 positions matching TRBD2. Trimming at V came to 5 bases and at J to 6 bases, leaving 10 bases not matched to a gene. CDR1 is SQVTM and CDR2 is ANQGSEA in the germline V gene. CDR3 length equals 13 residues. CDR3 DNA: TGCAGCGTTCTAACTAGCGAATACCGCGAGCAGTACTTC. Translation gives CSVLTSEYREQYF.

This clone was picked up a small number of times. The V and J genes are TRBV15 and TRBJ1-4, with 8 bases lining up with TRBD1. This CDR3 spans 13 amino acids. In germline, CDR1 is LNHNV, CDR2 YYDKDF (reference sequence). Losses at the gene ends were 6 bases for V and 4 bases for J; bases not matched to a gene: 1. CDR3 in amino acids: CATRGQVNEKLFF. As DNA, the CDR3 is TGTGCCACCAGGGGACAGGTTAATGAAAAACTGTTTTTT.

The V gene is TRBV4-3, the J gene TRBJ2-2; 10 positions agree with TRBD2. The CDR3 runs to 16 residues. Per the germline V gene, CDR1 is LGHNA and CDR2 is YSLEER. V was clipped by 5 bases and J by 7 bases; unmatched bases: 10. The CDR3 nucleotides read TGCGCCAGCAGCTCTTATCTAGCGGGAGCGATCGGGGAGCTGTTTTTT. The encoded protein is CASSSYLAGAIGELFF.

The J gene is TRBJ2-7, the V gene TRBV2, with 8 positions matching TRBD2. Trimming took 8 bases from V and 7 from J; bases not matched to a gene: 7. The CDR3 sequence is 12 residues long. Germline loops: CDR1 SNHLY, CDR2 FYNNEI. The CDR3 DNA follows: TGTGCCAGCCGACTAGCGACGGGGGAGCAGTACTTC. It specifies CASRLATGEQYF.

The chain recombines TRBV6-1 with TRBJ1-6, with D unresolved. Germline values: CDR1 MNHNS, CDR2 SASEGT. Trimming removed 3 bases at V and 8 bases at J, with 11 bases between. The CDR3 covers 14 residues. The chain's CDR3 is CASSELRTHSPLHF. The CDR3, as DNA: TGTGCCAGCAGTGAGCTGCGTACCCATTCACCCCTCCACTTT.

This chain links TRBV28 with TRBJ1-5, with D possibly TRBD1 on 6 matching bases. The CDR3 sequence is 18 residues long. Germline values: CDR1 MDHEN, CDR2 SYDVKM. Trimming pared 1 base from V and 4 bases from J, leaving 20 bases between. As DNA, the CDR3 is TGTGCCAGCAGTTTATTTCTCCTTTACGGACAGCAAAATCAGCCCCAGCATTTT. Residues: CASSLFLLYGQQNQPQHF.

The chain carries TRBV12-3 or TRBV12-4 and TRBJ1-2, with D hard to call. Trimming took 3 bases from V and 4 from J, leaving 9 bases between them. The CDR3 has 13 amino acids. The CDR3 DNA follows: TGTGCCAGCAGTTTCAGGCAGACCTATGGCTACACCTTC. Its protein is CASSFRQTYGYTF.

The CDR3 region is CASTTYRGQHEKLFF. The CDR3 nucleotides read TGTGCCAGCACCACATACAGGGGCCAGCATGAAAAACTGTTTTTT. V usage is TRBV6-5 and J usage is TRBJ1-4, with TRBD1 identical over 7 bases. V shed 7 bases and J 6 bases; nucleotides not matched to a gene: 11. CDR3 length: 15 amino acids. The germline V gene has CDR1 MNHEY and CDR2 SVGAGI.

This clone was seen only a few times. This chain connects TRBV18 to TRBJ2-5, with TRBD2 as a possible D gene (6 bases). The V end lost 1 base, the J end lost 4 bases, and 13 bases lay between the germline ends. Per the germline V gene, CDR1 is KGHSH and CDR2 is LQKENI. The CDR3 consists of 15 residues. CDR3 sequence reads: CASSPRSGRGETQYF. The CDR3 bases are TGTGCCAGCTCACCACGCTCTGGGCGGGGAGAGACCCAGTACTTC.

The genes are TRBV19 and TRBJ1-3, with D uncertain. Germline V lookup: CDR1 LNHDA, CDR2 SQIVND (reference sequence). The CDR3 has 13 residues. Between the trimmed V and J ends, which lost 8 bases and 9 bases, there was a span of 17 bases. The CDR3 sequence: CASPHPSGGTIYF. The DNA of the CDR3 is TGTGCCAGTCCCCACCCGTCTGGCGGCACCATATATTTT.

Only one count was recorded for this clone. CDR3 bases: TGTGCCAGCAGCCAAGATGAGGGCAGGTGGAAAGGGGAGCTGTTTTTT. This encodes CASSQDEGRWKGELFF. V and J are TRBV4-2 and TRBJ2-2; weak D call: TRBD2 (5 bases). This CDR3 has 16 residues. V dropped 0 bases and J dropped 8 bases, with 16 bases sitting between them. Germline V lookup: CDR1 LGHNA, CDR2 YNFKEQ.

In the case of this clone: Within the sample, other DNA sequences also encode this same CDR3. V usage is TRBV12-3 or TRBV12-4 and J usage is TRBJ2-1; D not certain. V lost 1 base and J 7 bases, leaving 5 bases between the germline ends. This CDR3 contains 12 residues. In DNA, the CDR3 is TGTGCCAGCAGTTTAGTTGCGAATGAGCAGTTCTTC. The encoded protein is CASSLVANEQFF.

Here the CDR3 reads CASSPGSQGFKQFF. In DNA form, the CDR3 reads TGTGCCAGCAGCCCAGGGTCGCAGGGGTTCAAGCAGTTCTTC. This sequence joins TRBV11-2 and TRBJ2-1, with D possibly being TRBD1 (6 bases). Trimming removed 5 bases at V and 11 bases at J, with 19 bases between. Germline lookup yields CDR1 SGHAT and CDR2 FQNNGV. CDR3 size: 14 residues.

The chain combines TRBV12-5 with TRBJ2-1, with TRBD2 as a possible D gene (5 bases). Germline V gives CDR1 LGHNT, CDR2 FRNRAP. With 1 base removed from V and 10 bases from J, the gap between germline ends came to 8 bases. The CDR3 has 12 amino acids. As DNA, the CDR3 is TGTGCTAGTGGTTTGGCGGGGTCGGAGCAGTTCTTC. Translated: CASGLAGSEQFF.

The genes are TRBV7-3 and TRBJ2-1; 11 positions agree with TRBD1. In germline, CDR1 is SGHTA, CDR2 FQGTGA. The CDR3 is 15 residues long. The V and J ends lost 4 bases and 6 bases, in that order; junction bases with no gene match: 5. The CDR3 sequence: CASSWGQGEANEQFF. The DNA for the CDR3 is TGTGCCAGCAGCTGGGGACAGGGGGAGGCCAATGAGCAGTTCTTC.

This CDR3 is CASSPHQREQETQYF. The CDR3 nucleotides read TGTGCCAGCAGCCCCCACCAGCGGGAACAAGAGACCCAGTACTTC. The chain joins TRBV7-9 to TRBJ2-5, with 7 nucleotides matching TRBD2. This CDR3 region has 15 residues. CDR1 is SEHNR, CDR2 FQNEAQ, per germline (reference sequence). Trimming took 5 bases from V and 2 from J; bases not matched to a gene: 8.

This CDR3 reads CSVARSDGYTF. CDR3 DNA: TGCAGCGTTGCCCGTTCGGATGGCTACACCTTC. The chain carries TRBV29-1 and TRBJ1-2; D gene uncertain. V was shortened by 4 bases and J by 6 bases, with 9 bases between the two germline ends. CDR1 SQVTM and CDR2 ANQGSEA come from the germline V gene. The CDR3 sequence is 11 residues long.

J is TRBJ2-7 and V is TRBV30; possibly TRBD2 for D (5 bases). Trimming took off 1 base at V and 3 bases at J, with 13 bases between the two ends. The germline gives CDR1 GTSNPN, CDR2 SVGIG (reference sequence). The CDR3 has 14 amino acids. The CDR3 DNA reads TGTGCCTGGAGTGAAGGAGGAGCCGGCTACGAGCAGTACTTC. Its protein product is CAWSEGGAGYEQYF.

V usage is TRBV11-2 and J usage is TRBJ2-7; TRBD2 might be the D (6 bases). Germline CDR1 reads SGHAT; CDR2 reads FQNNGV. V was shortened by 5 bases and J by 4 bases, with 18 bases between the two germline ends. The CDR3 contains 15 residues. For the CDR3, the DNA is TGTGCCAGCAGCCCTAATCGGGGGAGCCGGTACGAGCAGTACTTC. This codes for CASSPNRGSRYEQYF.

The J gene is TRBJ1-1, the V gene TRBV4-1; unclear D gene. Germline V gene sequence: CDR1 MGHRA, CDR2 YSYEKL. The V gene lost 2 bases and the J gene lost 4 bases, with 8 bases spanning the gap. The CDR3 contains 13 residues. CDR3 sequence reads: CASSQLEGTEAFF. The DNA for the CDR3 is TGCGCCAGCAGCCAACTGGAGGGCACTGAAGCTTTCTTT.

There are a few counts of this clone. This chain uses TRBV4-1 with TRBJ1-3; 8 bases line up with TRBD1. Germline V lookup: CDR1 MGHRA, CDR2 YSYEKL. The CDR3 sequence is 18 residues long. V dropped 4 bases and J dropped 0; count of bases not matched to a gene: 11. CDR3 protein: CASSLSLFGQGSGNTIYF. Written as DNA, the CDR3 is TGCGCCAGCAGCCTCTCTCTCTTTGGACAGGGCTCTGGAAACACCATATATTTT.

The chain joins TRBV12-3 or TRBV12-4 to TRBJ1-5, with D possibly being TRBD1 (6 bases). V was trimmed by 2 bases and J by 7 bases, leaving 9 bases between them. The CDR3 runs 13 residues. CDR3 loop: CASSLSRGQPQHF. The CDR3 DNA reads as TGTGCCAGCAGTTTATCCAGGGGACAGCCCCAGCATTTT.

The V and J genes are TRBV7-9 and TRBJ2-7; possible D gene TRBD1, 5 bases. The germline CDR1 and CDR2 sequences are SEHNR and FQNEAQ (reference sequence). With 4 bases removed from V and 4 bases from J, the gap between germline ends came to 14 bases. This CDR3 contains 14 residues. For the CDR3, the DNA is TGTGCCAGCAGCTCGACAGTAAACTGGTACGAGCAGTACTTC. This sequence encodes CASSSTVNWYEQYF.

Only one count was recorded for this clone. The chain links TRBV2 to TRBJ1-5; D not resolved. The CDR3 runs 14 residues. Germline CDR1 SNHLY, CDR2 FYNNEI. V was cut by 6 bases and J by 2 bases, with 11 bases left in between. The DNA for the CDR3 is TGTGCCAGCAGAGACTACAGTGGCAATCAGCCCCAGCATTTT. This codes for CASRDYSGNQPQHF.